This T cell receptor (beta chain) was identified in a study of long-term antiretroviral therapy in people with HIV. Whole-study context: The earliest specimens came about a decade ahead of the 2015 immediate-ART recommendation.

Survey level was the resolution at which the v3.0 immunoSEQ assay ran. Method: immunoSEQ multiplex PCR; TCRdb's copy keeps in-frame clones and lacks some. Seen here are approximately 20,000 clones, around four fifths observed once, and the top ten hold more than 9%. Looked up from germline, CDR1 is SGHVS and CDR2 is FNYEAQ. The V segment lost 1 base and the J segment 4 bases; nucleotides outside the gene matches: 9. The CDR3 has 17 residues. The sequenced sample was unsorted PBMCs, obtained 1.6 years after starting antiretroviral therapy. The TCR was taken from a man aged 35 to 55 with HIV. The V gene is TRBV7-6, the J gene TRBJ2-3, with 9 bases fitting TRBD2. The CDR3 coding sequence is TGTGCCAGCAGCTTAGTTGTTTTAGCGGGGGTGGCAGATACGCAGTATTTT. As protein: CASSLVVLAGVADTQYF. The entire variable domain, with the rest obtained from reference TRBV7-6 and TRBJ2-3, is as follows: GAGVSQSPRYKVTKRGQDVALRCDPISGHVSLYWYRQALGQGPEFLTYFNYEAQQDKSGLPNDRFSAERPEGSISTLTIQRTEQRDSAMYRCASSLVVLAGVADTQYFGPGTRLTVL.